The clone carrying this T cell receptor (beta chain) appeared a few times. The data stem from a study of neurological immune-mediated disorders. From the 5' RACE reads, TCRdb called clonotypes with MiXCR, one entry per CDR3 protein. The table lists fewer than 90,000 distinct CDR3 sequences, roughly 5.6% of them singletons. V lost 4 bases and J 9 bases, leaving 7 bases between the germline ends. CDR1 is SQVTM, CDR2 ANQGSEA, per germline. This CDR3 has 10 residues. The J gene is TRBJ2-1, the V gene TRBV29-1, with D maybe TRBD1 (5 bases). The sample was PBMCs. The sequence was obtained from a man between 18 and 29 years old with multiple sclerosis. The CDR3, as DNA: TGCAGCGTTGTAAGGGGTGAGCAGTTCTTC. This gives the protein CSVVRGEQFF.